Listed below are T cell receptor beta chains from one sample, sequenced in a study of blood T cells in healthy people across ages. MiXCR, run by TCRdb on the 5' RACE reads, gives a single entry per CDR3 protein. The table has approximately 1.5 million distinct CDR3 sequences, about 35% seen once. Sequenced: blood. Every receptor here comes from a woman younger than 45 in good health. Both conserved end residues are trimmed from each CDR3.

v_gene	CDR3aa
TRBV3-1	ASSQDRTGFDGSTNEKLF
TRBV5-1	ASSTGLANEKLF
TRBV5-1	ASSYWTGLDTQY
TRBV20-1	SARSQLGRETQY
TRBV29-1	SAGQGSYGYT
TRBV14	ASSPQRGSNEQF
TRBV20-1	SAIAGGRGDTQY
TRBV7-6	ASRPDFTSGATSTDTQY
TRBV4-1	ASSPQGEGRSYEQY
TRBV28	ATTVCNEQF
TRBV20-1	SAPFPQGGNTIY
TRBV28	ASSPGGVGANEKLF
TRBV7-2	ASSPPGLLETQY
TRBV7-9	ASSLIERIFTEAF
TRBV5-6	ASSRDPATDTQY
TRBV4-1	ASSQLGQRTNNEQF
TRBV6-2/TRBV6-3	ASSHISTEAF
TRBV11-2	ASNPGRGGNEQF
TRBV7-9	ASSMTGIYEQY
TRBV20-1	SAHLGTGQVKSFAETQY
TRBV19	ASNPRDRGRNEQY
TRBV4-2	ASSPRGGSGTDTQY
TRBV3-1	ASSQEGFRSPLH
TRBV7-3	ASQLGGGKKNEQF
TRBV6-4	ASKEGLAGAGNEQF
TRBV15	AASRDRTEGQETQY
TRBV6-1	ASSEGPAGSSYEQY
TRBV6-5	ASRGLVLYNEQF
TRBV6-1	ASSWGTKSYEQY
TRBV7-6	ASSPDGLAVRELF
TRBV28	AGSLTSGSVEETQY
TRBV20-1	SAYRGLAGARSWRDEQF
TRBV15	ATSRIKGSNQPQH
TRBV12-3/TRBV12-4	ASSQQGPTLQETQY
TRBV18	ASSPAGLLNEQF
TRBV3-1	ASSQDQGLTDYGYT
TRBV5-1	ASSHDGQVYGYT
TRBV29-1	SEAREGMSTEAF
TRBV5-4	ASSEGQGFQETQY
TRBV5-1	ASSWEEGYNEQF
TRBV25-1	ASSGHANQPQH
TRBV27	ASGRQPVTLSGANVLT
TRBV20-1	SATGLAELERETQY
TRBV25-1	ASSHDATNEKLF
TRBV6-5	ASSYSPVGGRDGDLATQH
TRBV20-1	SARTGTLNGNEQF
TRBV7-2	ASSLDGAGGAFSGYT
TRBV29-1	SVGDFGAYEQY
TRBV5-1	ASRGTPAYEQY
TRBV7-9	ASSSLGTLRYNEQF
TRBV27	ASSLTGGSPLH
TRBV12-3/TRBV12-4	ASSGKPLNNEQF
TRBV28	ASVESSYNEQF
TRBV15	ATSRDGTYTGELF